What follows are 20 T cell receptor beta chains derived from one specimen sequenced in a study of shared clonotypes between healthy human individuals. TCRdb keeps only in-frame clones here, not all; method: immunoSEQ multiplex PCR. Counted here are fewer than 3 million clones, around 90% occurring once; the ten biggest clones make up approximately 0.39%. Sequenced material: naive CD4+ T cells from PBMCs. As to subset: CD45RA+ positively selected. The receptor source for this set is a young man in good health. Some clones in this sample may be carry-over from other donors' samples.

This clone was picked up a small number of times. The V gene is TRBV5-1, the J gene TRBJ1-5; 8 positions match TRBD1. The CDR3 covers 15 residues. V lost 2 bases and J lost 8; bases outside the gene matches: 9. Germline V CDR1 and CDR2: SGHRS, YFSETQ. In DNA form, the CDR3 reads TGCGCCAGCAGCTTCGCAGGAGACAGGGGAGAGCCCCAGCATTTT. It translates to CASSFAGDRGEPQHF.

The J gene is TRBJ1-4, the V gene TRBV28; TRBD1 matches 9 bases. The germline V gene encodes CDR1 MDHEN and CDR2 SYDVKM. J gave up 7 bases and V 5 bases, and 8 bases lay outside the gene matches. This CDR3 spans 15 amino acids. CDR3: CASSNHRGPAEKLFF. CDR3 sequence (DNA): TGTGCCAGCAGTAATCACAGGGGGCCGGCTGAAAAACTGTTTTTT. The full variable domain, completed using reference TRBV28 and TRBJ1-4, is DVKVTQSSRYLVKRTGEKVFLECVQDMDHENMFWYRQDPGLGLRLIYFSYDVKMKEKGDIPEGYSVSREKKERFSLILESASTNQTSMYLCASSNHRGPAEKLFFGSGTQLSVL.

The genes are TRBV18 and TRBJ1-4; D not certain. Trimming pared 4 bases from V and 6 bases from J, leaving 6 bases between. This CDR3 is built from 12 residues. The germline gives CDR1 KGHSH, CDR2 LQKENI. DNA of the CDR3: TGTGCCAGCTCACTAAGGGATGAAAAACTGTTTTTT. It yields the protein CASSLRDEKLFF.

The J gene is TRBJ2-7, the V gene TRBV6-5; D call uncertain. V was clipped by 8 bases and J by 0 bases, with 14 bases between them. CDR3 length: 14 amino acids. CDR1 MNHEY and CDR2 SVGAGI come from the germline V gene. CDR3 DNA sequence: TGTGCCAGCTCTAAAGAGTACTCCTCCTACGAGCAGTACTTC. This codes for CASSKEYSSYEQYF.

J is TRBJ1-4 and V is TRBV29-1, with 8 bases matching TRBD1. The CDR3 is 14 residues long. V trimming: 6 bases; J trimming: 3 bases; junction bases outside the gene matches: 6. Looked up from germline, CDR1 is SQVTM and CDR2 is ANQGSEA. The CDR3 sequence: CSVTGAAANEKLFF. Here the CDR3 DNA reads TGCAGCGTGACAGGGGCCGCGGCTAATGAAAAACTGTTTTTT.

V and J are TRBV11-1 and TRBJ2-1; 9 positions match TRBD2. The CDR3 sequence is 16 residues long. With 0 bases clipped from V and 4 bases from J, the junction kept 4 bases outside the gene matches. Germline lookup yields CDR1 SGHAT and CDR2 FQDESV (reference sequence). The CDR3 protein is CASSLALAGDYNEQFF. CDR3 nucleotide sequence: TGTGCCAGCAGCTTAGCATTAGCGGGAGATTACAATGAGCAGTTCTTC. Filled out from reference TRBV11-1 and TRBJ2-1, the complete variable domain reads EAEVAQSPRYKITEKSQAVAFWCDPISGHATLYWYRQILGQGPELLVQFQDESVVDDSQLPKDRFSAERLKGVDSTLKIQPAELGDSAMYLCASSLALAGDYNEQFFGPGTRLTVL.

V gene TRBV29-1 combines with J gene TRBJ1-4; 9 nucleotides match TRBD1. J was trimmed by 8 bases and V by 5 bases; bases with no gene match: 9. Per germline, CDR1 SQVTM and CDR2 ANQGSEA. This CDR3 spans 14 amino acids. The DNA for the CDR3 is TGCAGCGTTCCCCAGGGACAGGGTGGCGAAAAACTGTTTTTT. The encoded protein is CSVPQGQGGEKLFF.

J is TRBJ2-3 and V is TRBV7-2; perhaps D is TRBD1 or TRBD2 (5 bases each). CDR1 is SGHTA and CDR2 is FQGNSA in the germline V gene. This CDR3 has 16 residues. The V and J ends lost 4 bases and 5 bases respectively, with 19 bases between them. CDR3: CASSSSGARTQDTQYF. CDR3 DNA: TGTGCCAGCAGCTCATCCGGGGCTAGAACCCAAGATACGCAGTATTTT.

The chain has TRBV6-5 and TRBJ2-7; tentatively, D is TRBD2 (6 bases). V lost 6 bases and J lost 3, with 15 bases in between. The CDR3 is 14 amino acids. Per germline, CDR1 MNHEY and CDR2 SVGAGI. The CDR3 loop is CASRDRLEHYEQYF. CDR3 DNA sequence: TGTGCCAGCAGAGATCGACTAGAACACTACGAGCAGTACTTC.

The J gene is TRBJ1-5, the V gene TRBV5-8; 7 bases are a match to TRBD1. With 1 base clipped from V and 4 bases from J, the junction kept 5 bases outside the gene matches. Germline V gene lookup returns CDR1 SGHTS and CDR2 YDEGEE. The CDR3 is made up of 15 amino acids. The DNA for the CDR3 is TGTGCCAGCAGCTTGTTGCAGGGGGGAAATCAGCCCCAGCATTTT. It translates to CASSLLQGGNQPQHF.

The CDR3: CASSLSPRGEYYGYTF. DNA for the CDR3: TGTGCCAGCAGTTTATCGCCCCGTGGGGAATACTATGGCTACACCTTC. This chain connects TRBV27 to TRBJ1-2; no firm D call. V lost 0 bases and J lost 3, with 14 bases in between. The CDR3 is 16 residues long. CDR1 MNHEY and CDR2 SMNVEV come from the germline V gene (reference sequence).

The chain has TRBV5-1 and TRBJ1-1; possibly TRBD1 for D (5 bases). From germline, CDR1 is SGHRS and CDR2 YFSETQ. V lost 1 base to trimming and J lost 1 base, with 20 bases between them. The CDR3 contains 18 residues. CDR3 amino acids: CASSLKLGAGNGNTEAFF. DNA for the CDR3: TGCGCCAGCAGCTTGAAACTCGGGGCGGGGAATGGGAACACTGAAGCTTTCTTT. Combining the CDR3 with reference TRBV5-1 and TRBJ1-1 gives the whole variable domain KAGVTQTPRYLIKTRGQQVTLSCSPISGHRSVSWYQQTPGQGLQFLFEYFSETQRNKGNFPGRFSGRQFSNSRSEMNVSTLELGDSALYLCASSLKLGAGNGNTEAFFGQGTRLTVV.

This sequence joins TRBV7-3 and TRBJ2-7; TRBD1 matches 11 bases. J gave up 7 bases and V 4 bases, and 18 bases lay outside the gene matches. Germline CDR1 is SGHTA and CDR2 is FQGTGA. The CDR3 has 18 amino acids. The CDR3 nucleotides are TGTGCCAGCAGCTCCCGTTGGTTAGCCGGACAGGGGGCTGGAGAGCAGTACTTC. This encodes CASSSRWLAGQGAGEQYF. Drawing the rest from reference TRBV7-3 and TRBJ2-7, the complete variable domain is GAGVSQTPSNKVTEKGKYVELRCDPISGHTALYWYRQSLGQGPEFLIYFQGTGAADDSGLPNDRFFAVRPEGSVSTLKIQRTERGDSAVYLCASSSRWLAGQGAGEQYFGPGTRLTVT.

This clone was counted between two and nine times. The chain joins TRBV5-1 to TRBJ1-3, with a possible D match to TRBD1 (5 bases). Trimming pared 0 bases from V and 0 bases from J, leaving 13 bases between. The V gene's germline CDR1 is SGHRS and CDR2 YFSETQ. CDR3 length: 17 amino acids. This chain's CDR3 is CASSLGSAGSSGNTIYF. As DNA, the CDR3 is TGCGCCAGCAGCTTGGGATCGGCAGGGAGCTCTGGAAACACCATATATTTT. The whole variable domain, filled in from reference TRBV5-1 and TRBJ1-3, reads KAGVTQTPRYLIKTRGQQVTLSCSPISGHRSVSWYQQTPGQGLQFLFEYFSETQRNKGNFPGRFSGRQFSNSRSEMNVSTLELGDSALYLCASSLGSAGSSGNTIYFGEGSWLTVV.

The V call is TRBV7-3, the J call TRBJ2-1; 7 bases line up with TRBD2. V lost 3 bases, J lost 0 bases, and 14 bases stayed unmatched. The CDR3 length is 19 residues. Germline values: CDR1 SGHTA, CDR2 FQGTGA. CDR3: CASSFHWGYSGRSYNEQFF. DNA of the CDR3: TGTGCCAGCAGCTTCCACTGGGGTTATAGCGGGCGCTCCTACAATGAGCAGTTCTTC. The whole variable domain, filled in from reference TRBV7-3 and TRBJ2-1, reads GAGVSQTPSNKVTEKGKYVELRCDPISGHTALYWYRQSLGQGPEFLIYFQGTGAADDSGLPNDRFFAVRPEGSVSTLKIQRTERGDSAVYLCASSFHWGYSGRSYNEQFFGPGTRLTVL.

J is TRBJ2-5 and V is TRBV29-1, with a tentative D call TRBD1 (5 bases). Germline loops: CDR1 SQVTM, CDR2 ANQGSEA. The CDR3 sequence is 13 residues long. V lost 5 bases, J lost 5 bases, and 15 bases lay in between. In DNA form, the CDR3 reads TGCAGCGTTAGGGGCAGGTTGGCGGAGACCCAGTACTTC. Protein sequence: CSVRGRLAETQYF.

CDR3 coding DNA: TGTGCCAGCAGCATGTACAGGGCTTGGGACACTGAAGCTTTCTTT. This gives the protein CASSMYRAWDTEAFF. The V and J genes are TRBV7-2 and TRBJ1-1, with TRBD1 as a possible D gene (6 bases). This CDR3 spans 15 amino acids. The germline V gene encodes CDR1 SGHTA and CDR2 FQGNSA. Trimming took 5 bases from V and 3 from J, leaving 16 bases between them. Supplemented by reference TRBV7-2 and TRBJ1-1, the full variable domain reads GAGVSQSPSNKVTEKGKDVELRCDPISGHTALYWYRQSLGQGLEFLIYFQGNSAPDKSGLPSDRFSAERTGGSVSTLTIQRTQQEDSAVYLCASSMYRAWDTEAFFGQGTRLTVV.

The V and J genes are TRBV11-2 and TRBJ2-3; TRBD2 aligns across 10 bases. Germline V lookup: CDR1 SGHAT, CDR2 FQNNGV. The CDR3 totals 18 residues. Trimming removed 5 bases from V and 4 bases from J; junction bases left unmatched: 15. This CDR3 is CASSPTPLGLAPPDTQYF. CDR3 sequence (DNA): TGTGCCAGCAGCCCTACCCCCCTGGGACTAGCGCCCCCAGATACGCAGTATTTT.

On this clone itself: A junction end diverges from the germline sequence, so it may reflect a read error. The rearrangement joins TRBV7-6 to TRBJ1-2; 12 nucleotides line up with TRBD1. CDR1 SGHVS and CDR2 FNYEAQ come from the germline V gene. The CDR3 is 15 residues long. CDR3 loop: CASSSPSGTGGVLAF. The DNA for the CDR3 is TGTGCCAGCAGCTCACCATCCGGGACAGGGGGCGTCTTGGCCTTC.

A note on this clone: Other DNA sequences of this sample code for an identical CDR3. The chain combines TRBV28 with TRBJ1-5; weak D call: TRBD1 (5 bases). Germline V lookup: CDR1 MDHEN, CDR2 SYDVKM. This CDR3 has 12 amino acids. V lost 5 bases, J lost 7 bases, and 9 bases lay in between. This chain's CDR3 is CASSLDIQPQHF. The CDR3 bases are TGTGCCAGCAGTCTGGACATCCAGCCCCAGCATTTT.